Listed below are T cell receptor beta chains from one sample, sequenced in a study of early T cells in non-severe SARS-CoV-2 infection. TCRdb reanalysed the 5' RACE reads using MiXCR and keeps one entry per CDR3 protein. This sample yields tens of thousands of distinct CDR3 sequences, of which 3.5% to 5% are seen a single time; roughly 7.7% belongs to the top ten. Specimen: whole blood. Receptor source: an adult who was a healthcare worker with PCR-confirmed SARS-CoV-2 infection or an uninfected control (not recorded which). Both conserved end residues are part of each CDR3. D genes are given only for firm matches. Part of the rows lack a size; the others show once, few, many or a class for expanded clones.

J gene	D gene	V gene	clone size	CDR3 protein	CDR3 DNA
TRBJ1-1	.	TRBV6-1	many	CASRKETMNTEAFF	TGTGCCAGCCGGAAGGAAACAATGAACACTGAAGCTTTCTTT
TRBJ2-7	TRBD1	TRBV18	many	CASSQGPGTGDSYEQYF	TGTGCCAGCTCACAGGGACCCGGGACAGGGGACTCCTACGAGCAGTACTTC
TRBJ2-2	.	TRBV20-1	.	CSASAPRNTGELFF	TGCAGTGCTAGTGCGCCAAGAAACACCGGGGAGCTGTTTTTT
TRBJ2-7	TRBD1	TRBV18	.	CASSLWTGIEQYF	TGTGCCAGCTCACTATGGACAGGGATCGAGCAGTACTTC
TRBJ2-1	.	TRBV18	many	CASSPFGGQSGEQFF	TGTGCCAGCTCCCCTTTTGGCGGGCAATCGGGGGAGCAGTTCTTC
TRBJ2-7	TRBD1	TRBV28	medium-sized	CASSRPGQSYEQYF	TGTGCCAGCAGTCGCCCGGGACAGTCCTACGAGCAGTACTTC
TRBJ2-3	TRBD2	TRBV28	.	CASSLSGGAPDTQYF	TGTGCCAGCAGTTTGAGCGGGGGGGCCCCAGATACGCAGTATTTT
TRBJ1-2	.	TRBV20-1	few	CSARLVAVGGYTF	TGCAGTGCTAGATTGGTGGCAGTAGGGGGCTACACCTTC
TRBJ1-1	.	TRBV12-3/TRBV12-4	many	CASSAQSLNTEAFF	TGTGCCAGCAGTGCGCAGTCTTTGAACACTGAAGCTTTCTTT
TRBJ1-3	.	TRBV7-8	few	CASSSDSSGNTIYF	TGTGCCAGCAGCTCCGACAGCTCTGGAAACACCATATATTTT
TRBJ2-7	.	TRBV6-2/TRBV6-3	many	CASSYGRAVYEQYF	TGTGCCAGCAGTTATGGACGGGCGGTCTACGAGCAGTACTTC
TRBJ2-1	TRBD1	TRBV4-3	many	CASSHITTGGSQFF	TGCGCCAGCAGCCATATAACGACAGGGGGCAGTCAGTTCTTC
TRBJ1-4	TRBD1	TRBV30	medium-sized	CAWSRDSNEKLFF	TGTGCCTGGAGTAGGGACAGCAATGAAAAACTGTTTTTT
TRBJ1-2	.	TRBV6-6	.	CASSKPPKDSERNYGYTF	TGTGCCAGCAGCAAACCGCCGAAAGACAGCGAACGAAACTATGGCTACACCTTC
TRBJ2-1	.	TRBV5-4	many	CASSLELNSKNNEQFF	TGTGCCAGCAGCTTGGAGTTGAACAGCAAAAACAATGAGCAGTTCTTC
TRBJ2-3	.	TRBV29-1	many	CSVEGSDTQYF	TGCAGCGTTGAAGGGTCCGATACGCAGTATTTT
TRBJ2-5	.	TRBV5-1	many	CASSLVGETQYF	TGCGCCAGCAGCTTGGTAGGGGAGACCCAGTACTTC
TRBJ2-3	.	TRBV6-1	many	CASTLSLRDTQYF	TGTGCCAGCACCCTAAGTCTCCGAGATACGCAGTATTTT
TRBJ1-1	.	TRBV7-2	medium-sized	CASRRDNTEAFF	TGTGCCAGCAGGCGGGATAACACTGAAGCTTTCTTT
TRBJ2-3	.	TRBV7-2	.	CASSQTPHGTDTQYF	TGTGCCAGCAGCCAAACCCCACATGGAACAGATACGCAGTATTTT
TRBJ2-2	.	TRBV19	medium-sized	CASSRASNTGELFF	TGTGCCAGTTCCAGGGCCTCGAACACCGGGGAGCTGTTTTTT
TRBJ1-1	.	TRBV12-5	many	CASGLSLNWGDTEAFF	TGTGCTAGTGGTTTGTCGCTAAACTGGGGGGACACTGAAGCTTTCTTT
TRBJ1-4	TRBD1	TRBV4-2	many	CASSQALPGQGRDEKLFF	TGTGCCAGCAGCCAGGCACTCCCGGGACAGGGTCGCGATGAAAAACTGTTTTTT
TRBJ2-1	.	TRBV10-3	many	CAISTGDEQFF	TGTGCCATCAGCACCGGGGATGAGCAGTTCTTC
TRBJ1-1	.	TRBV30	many	CAWNEGTEAFF	TGTGCCTGGAACGAGGGTACTGAAGCTTTCTTT
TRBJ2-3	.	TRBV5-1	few	CASRPYATDTQYF	TGCGCCAGCAGGCCTTACGCCACAGATACGCAGTATTTT
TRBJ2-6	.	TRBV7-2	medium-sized	CASNLVGGVGSGANVLTF	TGTGCCAGCAACTTAGTCGGGGGAGTCGGATCTGGGGCCAACGTCCTGACTTTC
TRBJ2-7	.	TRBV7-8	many	CASSPRRAGAAEQYF	TGTGCCAGCAGCCCGCGGCGGGCAGGGGCGGCCGAGCAGTACTTC
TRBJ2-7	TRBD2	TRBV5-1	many	CASSLSVGGIVYEQYF	TGCGCCAGCAGCTTGAGCGTCGGGGGGATCGTCTACGAGCAGTACTTC
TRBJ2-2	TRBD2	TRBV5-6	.	CASSTPGLAAGSGELFF	TGTGCCAGCAGCACCCCGGGACTAGCGGCTGGGTCCGGGGAGCTGTTTTTT
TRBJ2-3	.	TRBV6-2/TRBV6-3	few	CASSLRGSTDTQYF	TGTGCCAGCAGTTTGAGGGGGAGCACAGATACGCAGTATTTT
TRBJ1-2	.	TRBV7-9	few	CASSFAHHGYTF	TGTGCCAGCAGTTTCGCCCACCATGGCTACACCTTC
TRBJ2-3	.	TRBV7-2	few	CASSLKDTQYF	TGTGCCAGCAGCTTAAAAGATACGCAGTATTTT
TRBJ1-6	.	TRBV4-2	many	CASSQGRGDYSPLHF	TGTGCCAGCAGCCAAGGAAGGGGAGATTATTCACCCCTCCACTTT
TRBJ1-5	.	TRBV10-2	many	CASRNSNQPQHF	TGCGCCAGCAGGAATAGCAATCAGCCCCAGCATTTT
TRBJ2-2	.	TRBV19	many	CASSTNQYTGELFF	TGTGCCAGTAGTACTAACCAGTACACCGGGGAGCTGTTTTTT
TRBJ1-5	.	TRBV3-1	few	CASSHSGVNQPQHF	TGTGCCAGCAGCCATTCAGGGGTCAATCAGCCCCAGCATTTT